The sequence of this T cell receptor (delta chain) was determined in a study of gamma-delta T cells after stem cell transplantation. This CDR3 has 19 residues. V was pared by 3 bases and J by 0 bases, with 8 bases of the junction left unmatched. Germline CDR1 GEAIGNYY, CDR2 EKD. TCRdb made new clone calls on the RT-PCR reads using CATT. The data show roughly 2,200 delta-chain clones, with approximately 16% seen just once and around 13% held by the top ten. Material for sequencing was gamma-delta T cells. The receptor was isolated from a human donor. It is not recorded whose cells these are; they may come from a transplant donor. This table probably holds off-target reads from a library built for another chain. V usage is TRDV2 and J usage is TRDJ3; TRDD3 agrees at 9 bases. The CDR3 DNA sequence: TGTGCCTGTGACTTTGTACTGGGGGAAAGCTCCTGGGACACCCGACAGATGTTTTTC. As protein: CACDFVLGESSWDTRQMFF.